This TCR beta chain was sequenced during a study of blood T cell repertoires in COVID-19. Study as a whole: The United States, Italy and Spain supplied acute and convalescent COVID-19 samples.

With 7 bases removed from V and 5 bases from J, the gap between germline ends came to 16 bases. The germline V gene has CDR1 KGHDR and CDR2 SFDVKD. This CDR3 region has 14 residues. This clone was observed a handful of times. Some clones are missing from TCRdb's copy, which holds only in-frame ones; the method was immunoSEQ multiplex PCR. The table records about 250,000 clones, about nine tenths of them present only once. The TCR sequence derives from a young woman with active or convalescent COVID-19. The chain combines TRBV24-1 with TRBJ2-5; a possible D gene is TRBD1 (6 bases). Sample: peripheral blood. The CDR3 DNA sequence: TGTGCCACCAGCCCACAGGGTGAGGGGGAGACCCAGTACTTC. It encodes CATSPQGEGETQYF.